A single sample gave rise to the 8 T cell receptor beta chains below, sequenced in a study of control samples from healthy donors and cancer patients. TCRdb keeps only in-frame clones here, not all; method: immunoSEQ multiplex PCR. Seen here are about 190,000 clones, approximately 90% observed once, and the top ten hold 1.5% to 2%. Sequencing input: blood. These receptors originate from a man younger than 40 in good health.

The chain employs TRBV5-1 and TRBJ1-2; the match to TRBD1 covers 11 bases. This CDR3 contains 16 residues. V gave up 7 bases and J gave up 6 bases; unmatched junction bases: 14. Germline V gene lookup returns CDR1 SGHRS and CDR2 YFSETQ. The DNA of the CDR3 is TGCGCCAGCCGAAATAACCCATGGACAGGGGGCGATGGCTACACCTTC. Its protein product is CASRNNPWTGGDGYTF.

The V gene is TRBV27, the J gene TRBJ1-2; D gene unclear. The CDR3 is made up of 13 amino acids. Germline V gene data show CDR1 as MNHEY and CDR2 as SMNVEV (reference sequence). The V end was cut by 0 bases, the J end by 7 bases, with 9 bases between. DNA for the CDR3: TGTGCCAGCAGTTTATCCGCCACGGCTGGCTACACCTTC. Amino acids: CASSLSATAGYTF.

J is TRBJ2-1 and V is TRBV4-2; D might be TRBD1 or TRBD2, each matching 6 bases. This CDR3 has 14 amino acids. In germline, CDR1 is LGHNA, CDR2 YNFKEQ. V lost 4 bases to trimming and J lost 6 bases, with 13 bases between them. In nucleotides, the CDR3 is TGTGCCAGCAGCCCCTCTGGGGGGCGCAATGAGCAGTTCTTC. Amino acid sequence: CASSPSGGRNEQFF.

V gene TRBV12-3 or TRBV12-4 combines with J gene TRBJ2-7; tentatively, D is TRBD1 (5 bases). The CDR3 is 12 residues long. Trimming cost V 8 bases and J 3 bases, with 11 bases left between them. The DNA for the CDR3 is TGTGCCAGCTCTATCGACAGCTACGAGCAGTACTTC. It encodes CASSIDSYEQYF.

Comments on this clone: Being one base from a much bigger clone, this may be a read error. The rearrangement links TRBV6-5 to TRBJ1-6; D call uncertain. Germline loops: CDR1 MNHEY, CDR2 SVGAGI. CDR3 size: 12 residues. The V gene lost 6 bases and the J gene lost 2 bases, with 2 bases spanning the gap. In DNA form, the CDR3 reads TGTGCCAGCAGCACCTATAATTCACCCCTCCACTTT. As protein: CASSTYNSPLHF.

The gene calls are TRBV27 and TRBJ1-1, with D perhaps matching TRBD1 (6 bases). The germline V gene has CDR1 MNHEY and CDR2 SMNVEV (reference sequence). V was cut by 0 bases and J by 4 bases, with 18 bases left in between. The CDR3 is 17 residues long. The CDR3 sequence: CASSLSTGGTGSTEAFF. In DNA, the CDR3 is TGTGCCAGCAGTTTATCCACCGGGGGTACAGGGAGCACTGAAGCTTTCTTT.

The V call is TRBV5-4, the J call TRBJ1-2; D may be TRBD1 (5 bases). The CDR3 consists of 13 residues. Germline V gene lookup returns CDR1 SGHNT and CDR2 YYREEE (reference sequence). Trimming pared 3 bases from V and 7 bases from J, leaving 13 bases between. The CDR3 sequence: CASSWGKLGGYTF. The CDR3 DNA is TGTGCCAGCAGCTGGGGCAAACTTGGTGGCTACACCTTC.

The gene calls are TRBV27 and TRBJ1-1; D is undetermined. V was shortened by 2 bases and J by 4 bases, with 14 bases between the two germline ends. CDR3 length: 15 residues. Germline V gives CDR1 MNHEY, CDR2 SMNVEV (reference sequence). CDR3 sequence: CASSLRASRPTEAFF. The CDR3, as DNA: TGTGCCAGCAGTTTACGGGCCAGCAGACCCACTGAAGCTTTCTTT.